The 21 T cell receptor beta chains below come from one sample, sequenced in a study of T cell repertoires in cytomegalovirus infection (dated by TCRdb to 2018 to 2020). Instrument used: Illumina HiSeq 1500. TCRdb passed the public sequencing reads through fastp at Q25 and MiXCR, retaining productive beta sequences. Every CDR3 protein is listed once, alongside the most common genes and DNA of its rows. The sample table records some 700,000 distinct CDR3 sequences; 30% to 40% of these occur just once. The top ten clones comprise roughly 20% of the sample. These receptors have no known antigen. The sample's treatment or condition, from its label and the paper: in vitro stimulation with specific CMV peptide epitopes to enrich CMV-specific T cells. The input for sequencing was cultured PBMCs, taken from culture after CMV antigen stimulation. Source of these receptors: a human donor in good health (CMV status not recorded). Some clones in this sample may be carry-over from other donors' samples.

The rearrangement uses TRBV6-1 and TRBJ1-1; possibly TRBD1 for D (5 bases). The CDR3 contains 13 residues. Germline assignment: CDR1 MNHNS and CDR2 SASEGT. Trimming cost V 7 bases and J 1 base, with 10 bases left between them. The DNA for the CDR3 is TGTGCCAGCACTAAGCAGGGGAACACTGAAGCTTTCTTT. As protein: CASTKQGNTEAFF.

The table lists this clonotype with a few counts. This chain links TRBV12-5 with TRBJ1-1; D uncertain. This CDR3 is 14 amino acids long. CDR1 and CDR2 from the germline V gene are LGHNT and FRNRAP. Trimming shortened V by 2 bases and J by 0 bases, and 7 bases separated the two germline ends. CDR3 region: CASGLTPLNTEAFF. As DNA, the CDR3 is TGTGCTAGTGGTTTGACGCCGTTGAACACTGAAGCTTTCTTT.

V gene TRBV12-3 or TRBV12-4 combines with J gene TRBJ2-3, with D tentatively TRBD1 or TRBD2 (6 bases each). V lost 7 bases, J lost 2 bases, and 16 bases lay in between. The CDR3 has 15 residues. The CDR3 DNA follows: TGTGCCAGCAATGGAGGGGGACACCTCACAGATACGCAGTATTTT. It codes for CASNGGGHLTDTQYF.

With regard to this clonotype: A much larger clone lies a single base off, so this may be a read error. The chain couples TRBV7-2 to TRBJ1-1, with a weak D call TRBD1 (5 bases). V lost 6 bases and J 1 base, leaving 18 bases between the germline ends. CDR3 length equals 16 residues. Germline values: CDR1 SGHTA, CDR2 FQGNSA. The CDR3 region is CASRTSERTRNTEAFF. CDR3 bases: TGTGCCAGCAGAACCTCCGAAAGGACAAGGAACACTGAAGCTTTCTTT.

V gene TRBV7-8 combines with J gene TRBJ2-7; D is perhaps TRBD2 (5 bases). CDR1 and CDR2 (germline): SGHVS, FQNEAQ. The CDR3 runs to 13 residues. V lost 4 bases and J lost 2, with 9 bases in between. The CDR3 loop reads CASSSSAAYEQYF. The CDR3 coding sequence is TGTGCCAGCAGCTCTTCAGCGGCCTACGAGCAGTACTTC.

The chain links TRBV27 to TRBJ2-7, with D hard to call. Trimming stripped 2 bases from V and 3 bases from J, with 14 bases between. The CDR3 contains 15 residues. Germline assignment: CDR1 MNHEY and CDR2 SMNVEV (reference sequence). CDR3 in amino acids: CASSLGWQSHYEQYF. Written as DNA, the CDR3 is TGTGCCAGCAGTTTAGGGTGGCAGAGCCACTACGAGCAGTACTTC.

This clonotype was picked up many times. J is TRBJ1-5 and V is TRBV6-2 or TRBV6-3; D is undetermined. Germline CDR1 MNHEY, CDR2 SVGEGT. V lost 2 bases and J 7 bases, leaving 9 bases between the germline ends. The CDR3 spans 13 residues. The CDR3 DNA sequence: TGTGCCAGCAGTTACGGGTTCGGGCAGCCCCAGCATTTT. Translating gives CASSYGFGQPQHF.

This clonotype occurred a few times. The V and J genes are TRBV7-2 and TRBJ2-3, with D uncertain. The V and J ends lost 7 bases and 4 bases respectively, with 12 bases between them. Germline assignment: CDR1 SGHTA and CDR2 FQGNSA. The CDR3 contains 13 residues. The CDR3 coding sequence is TGTGCCAGCAACGCGATCACTCCAGATACGCAGTATTTT. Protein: CASNAITPDTQYF.

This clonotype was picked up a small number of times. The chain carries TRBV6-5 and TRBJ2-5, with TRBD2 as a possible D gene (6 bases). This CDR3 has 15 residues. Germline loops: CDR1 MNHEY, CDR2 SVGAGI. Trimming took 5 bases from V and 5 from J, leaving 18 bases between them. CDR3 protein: CASSGTGVNVETQYF. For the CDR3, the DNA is TGTGCCAGCAGTGGGACGGGAGTGAACGTGGAGACCCAGTACTTC.

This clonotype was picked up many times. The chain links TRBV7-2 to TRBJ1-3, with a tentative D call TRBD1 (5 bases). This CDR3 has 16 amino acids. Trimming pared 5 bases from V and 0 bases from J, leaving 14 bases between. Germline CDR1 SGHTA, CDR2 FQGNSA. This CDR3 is CASSATGVGSGNTIYF. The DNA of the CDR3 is TGTGCCAGCAGCGCCACAGGAGTCGGCTCTGGAAACACCATATATTTT.

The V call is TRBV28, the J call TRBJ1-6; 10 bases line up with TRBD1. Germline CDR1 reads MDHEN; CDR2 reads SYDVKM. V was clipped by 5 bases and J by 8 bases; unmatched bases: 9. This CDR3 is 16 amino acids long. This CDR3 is CASSPLTGGPDSPLHF. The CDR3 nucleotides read TGTGCCAGCAGTCCGTTGACAGGGGGCCCGGATTCACCCCTCCACTTT. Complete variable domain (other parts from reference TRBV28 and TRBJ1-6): DVKVTQSSRYLVKRTGEKVFLECVQDMDHENMFWYRQDPGLGLRLIYFSYDVKMKEKGDIPEGYSVSREKKERFSLILESASTNQTSMYLCASSPLTGGPDSPLHFGNGTRLTVT.

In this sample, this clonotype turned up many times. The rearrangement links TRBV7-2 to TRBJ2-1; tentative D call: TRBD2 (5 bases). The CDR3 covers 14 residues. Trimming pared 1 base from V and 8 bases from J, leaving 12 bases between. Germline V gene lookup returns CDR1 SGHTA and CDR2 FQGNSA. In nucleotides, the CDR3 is TGTGCCAGCAGCTTAGAACTAGAAGTCGATGAGCAGTTCTTC. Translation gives CASSLELEVDEQFF.

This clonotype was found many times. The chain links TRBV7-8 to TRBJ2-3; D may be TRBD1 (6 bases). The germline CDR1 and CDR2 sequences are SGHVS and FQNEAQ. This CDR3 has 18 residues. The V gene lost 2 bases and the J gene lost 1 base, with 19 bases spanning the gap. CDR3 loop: CASSLPLDRRQGTDTQYF. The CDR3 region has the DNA TGTGCCAGCAGCTTACCTCTTGACAGGCGGCAGGGCACAGATACGCAGTATTTT. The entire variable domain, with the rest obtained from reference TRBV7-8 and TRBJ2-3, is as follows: GAGVSQSPRYKVAKRGQDVALRCDPISGHVSLFWYQQALGQGPEFLTYFQNEAQLDKSGLPSDRFFAERPEGSVSTLKIQRTQQEDSAVYLCASSLPLDRRQGTDTQYFGPGTRLTVL.

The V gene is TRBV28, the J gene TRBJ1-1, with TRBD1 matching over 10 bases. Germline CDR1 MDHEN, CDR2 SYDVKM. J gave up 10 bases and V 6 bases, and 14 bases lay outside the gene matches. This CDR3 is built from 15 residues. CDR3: CASSLPLGQGDGAFF. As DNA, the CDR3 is TGTGCCAGCAGCCTTCCTCTAGGACAGGGGGACGGAGCTTTCTTT. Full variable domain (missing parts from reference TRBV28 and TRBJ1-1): DVKVTQSSRYLVKRTGEKVFLECVQDMDHENMFWYRQDPGLGLRLIYFSYDVKMKEKGDIPEGYSVSREKKERFSLILESASTNQTSMYLCASSLPLGQGDGAFFGQGTRLTVV.

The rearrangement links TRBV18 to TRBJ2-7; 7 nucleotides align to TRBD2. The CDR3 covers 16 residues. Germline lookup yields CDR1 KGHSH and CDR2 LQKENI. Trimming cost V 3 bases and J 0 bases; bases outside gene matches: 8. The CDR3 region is CASSPTRESSSYEQYF. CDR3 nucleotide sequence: TGTGCCAGCTCACCGACGCGGGAGAGTAGCTCCTACGAGCAGTACTTC.

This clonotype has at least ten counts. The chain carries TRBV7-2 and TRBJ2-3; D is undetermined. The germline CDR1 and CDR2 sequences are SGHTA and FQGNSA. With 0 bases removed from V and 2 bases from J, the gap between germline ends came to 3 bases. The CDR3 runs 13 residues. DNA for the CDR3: TGTGCCAGCAGCTTAGCGTTCACAGATACGCAGTATTTT. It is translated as CASSLAFTDTQYF.

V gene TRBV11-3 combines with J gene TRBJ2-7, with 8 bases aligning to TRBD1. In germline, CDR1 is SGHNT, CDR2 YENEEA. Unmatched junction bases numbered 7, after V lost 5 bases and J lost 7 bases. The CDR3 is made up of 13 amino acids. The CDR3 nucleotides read TGTGCCAGCAGCAAACAGGGGGAAGGGGAGCAGTACTTC. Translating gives CASSKQGEGEQYF.

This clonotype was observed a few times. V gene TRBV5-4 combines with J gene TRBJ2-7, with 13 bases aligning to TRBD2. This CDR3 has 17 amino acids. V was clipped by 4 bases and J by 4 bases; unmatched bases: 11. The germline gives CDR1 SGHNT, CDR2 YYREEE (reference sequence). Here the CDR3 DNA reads TGTGCCAGCAGCAACTACGGACTAGCGGGAGCTAGGTACGAGCAGTACTTC. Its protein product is CASSNYGLAGARYEQYF. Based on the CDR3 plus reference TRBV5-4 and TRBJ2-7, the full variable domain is ETGVTQSPTHLIKTRGQQVTLRCSSQSGHNTVSWYQQALGQGPQFIFQYYREEENGRGNFPPRFSGLQFPNYSSELNVNALELDDSALYLCASSNYGLAGARYEQYFGPGTRLTVT.

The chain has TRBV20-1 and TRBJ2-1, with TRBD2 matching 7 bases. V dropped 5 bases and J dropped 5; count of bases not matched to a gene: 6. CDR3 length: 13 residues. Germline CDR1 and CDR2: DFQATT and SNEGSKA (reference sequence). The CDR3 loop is CSAQRENNNEQFF. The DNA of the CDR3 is TGCAGTGCTCAGCGGGAAAATAACAATGAGCAGTTCTTC.

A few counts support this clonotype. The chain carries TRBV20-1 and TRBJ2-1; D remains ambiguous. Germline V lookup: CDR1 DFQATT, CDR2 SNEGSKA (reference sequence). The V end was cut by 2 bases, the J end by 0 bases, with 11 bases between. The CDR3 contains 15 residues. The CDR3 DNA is TGCAGTGCTAGACTTGAGCCGAGCTCCTACAATGAGCAGTTCTTC. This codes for CSARLEPSSYNEQFF.

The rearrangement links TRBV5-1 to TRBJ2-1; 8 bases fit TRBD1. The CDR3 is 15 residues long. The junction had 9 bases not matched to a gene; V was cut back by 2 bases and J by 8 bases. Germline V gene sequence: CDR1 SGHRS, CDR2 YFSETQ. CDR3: CASSLEDRVGYEQFF. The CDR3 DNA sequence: TGCGCCAGCAGCTTAGAGGACAGGGTAGGGTATGAGCAGTTCTTC. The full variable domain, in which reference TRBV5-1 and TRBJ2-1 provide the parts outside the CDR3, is KAGVTQTPRYLIKTRGQQVTLSCSPISGHRSVSWYQQTPGQGLQFLFEYFSETQRNKGNFPGRFSGRQFSNSRSEMNVSTLELGDSALYLCASSLEDRVGYEQFFGPGTRLTVL.